This record covers a single TCR beta chain. Its specificity is not known. The entry originates in a study of a mutant IDH1 vaccine in newly diagnosed glioma. Study information: The initiation of vaccination occurred 4-6 weeks after radiotherapy alone, or with temozolomide cycles. Study conclusions and caveats: Pseudoprogression showed no apparent link to changes in top peripheral T cell clonotypes.

Produced via immunoSEQ multiplex PCR; TCRdb's table is partial and in-frame only. Seen here are some 25,000 clones, 70% to 80% observed once, and the top ten hold approximately 9.5%. The time point: week 11, during vaccination. Vaccinated patients received 300 ug of mutant IDH1 20-mer peptide per dose, with topical imiquimod. V was trimmed by 1 base and J by 0 bases, leaving 9 bases between them. This CDR3 contains 15 residues. Germline loops: CDR1 LGHNA, CDR2 YNFKEQ. The source material was PBMCs, sampled from a glioma patient whose treatment included an IDH1 peptide vaccine. This chain links TRBV4-2 with TRBJ1-1; D not certain. The clonotype was recovered from a young woman with glioma. The CDR3: CASSQVFQMNTEAFF. The CDR3 DNA reads as TGTGCCAGCAGCCAAGTCTTCCAGATGAACACTGAAGCTTTCTTT.